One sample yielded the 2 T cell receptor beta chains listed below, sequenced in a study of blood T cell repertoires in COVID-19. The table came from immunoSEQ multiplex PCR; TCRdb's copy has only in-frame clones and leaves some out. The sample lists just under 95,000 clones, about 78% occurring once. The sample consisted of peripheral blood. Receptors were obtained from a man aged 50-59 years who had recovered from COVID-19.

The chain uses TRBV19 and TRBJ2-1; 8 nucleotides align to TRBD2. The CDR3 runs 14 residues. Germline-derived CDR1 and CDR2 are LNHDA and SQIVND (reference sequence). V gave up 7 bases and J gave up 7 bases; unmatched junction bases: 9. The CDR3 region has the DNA TGTGCCAGTATGGTTAGCGGGGCCTGGAATGAGCAGTTCTTC. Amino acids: CASMVSGAWNEQFF.

The CDR3 DNA follows: TGTGCCAGCCAGGGGGCGCGAGACACTGAAGCTTTCTTT. Encoded protein: CASQGARDTEAFF. The chain carries TRBV11-1 and TRBJ1-1, with TRBD1 matching over 8 bases. The J segment lost 3 bases and the V segment lost 8 bases, leaving 5 bases of the junction unmatched. Germline CDR1 and CDR2: SGHAT and FQDESV (reference sequence). This CDR3 region has 13 residues. The variable domain in full, with the rest retrieved from reference TRBV11-1 and TRBJ1-1, is EAEVAQSPRYKITEKSQAVAFWCDPISGHATLYWYRQILGQGPELLVQFQDESVVDDSQLPKDRFSAERLKGVDSTLKIQPAELGDSAMYLCASQGARDTEAFFGQGTRLTVV.